These 22 T cell receptor beta chains were all obtained from the same sample, sequenced in a study of CD8+CD57+ T cells in acquired aplastic anemia (dated by TCRdb to the late 2010s). Instrument on record: Illumina HiSeq 2000. Genomic DNA was used as template for profiling of TCR beta VDJ combinations and CDR3 sequences. TCRdb redid the processing of the public reads, applying fastp at Q25 and MiXCR, and retained in-frame beta chains. Identical CDR3 protein sequences are pooled into one entry, listed with their most common genes and DNA. This sample comprises fewer than 200,000 distinct CDR3 sequences, 55% to 80% of them detected only once. Roughly 44% of the sample belongs to the ten largest clones. Sample: sorted CD4+, CD8+, or CD8+CD57+ T cells (not recorded which) from PBMCs. The receptor set was obtained from a human donor in good health.

This clonotype was detected many times. The V gene is TRBV24-1, the J gene TRBJ1-4, with D possibly matching TRBD1 (6 bases). The CDR3 is 13 amino acids. Trimming stripped 4 bases from V and 6 bases from J, with 8 bases between. The V gene's germline CDR1 is KGHDR and CDR2 SFDVKD. As DNA, the CDR3 is TGTGCCACCAGTGACCGGACAGATGAAAAACTGTTTTTT. Amino acid sequence: CATSDRTDEKLFF.

This clonotype was seen a handful of times. This rearrangement joins TRBV7-8 to TRBJ2-7; D is undetermined. CDR3 length: 12 amino acids. V lost 4 bases, J lost 7 bases, and 11 bases lay in between. Germline V lookup: CDR1 SGHVS, CDR2 FQNEAQ. The DNA of the CDR3 is TGTGCCAGCAGCTCGCCCCCCCAGGAGCAGTACTTC. This translates into CASSSPPQEQYF. The full variable domain, its missing parts supplied by reference TRBV7-8 and TRBJ2-7, is GAGVSQSPRYKVAKRGQDVALRCDPISGHVSLFWYQQALGQGPEFLTYFQNEAQLDKSGLPSDRFFAERPEGSVSTLKIQRTQQEDSAVYLCASSSPPQEQYFGPGTRLTVT.

This chain connects TRBV7-9 to TRBJ1-6; maybe TRBD1 (5 bases). Germline values: CDR1 SEHNR, CDR2 FQNEAQ (reference sequence). The CDR3 totals 15 residues. The V and J ends lost 4 bases and 10 bases respectively, with 17 bases between them. CDR3 residues: CASSSTWGRYSPLHF. In DNA, the CDR3 is TGTGCCAGCAGCTCTACATGGGGACGATACTCACCCCTCCACTTT.

The chain couples TRBV25-1 to TRBJ1-1, with 7 positions matching TRBD1. CDR1 MGHDK and CDR2 SYGVNS come from the germline V gene. J gave up 1 base and V 5 bases, and 7 bases lay outside the gene matches. CDR3 length: 15 residues. The CDR3 nucleotides read TGTGCCAGCAGTCAAACCGACAGGGCGAACACTGAAGCTTTCTTT. It specifies CASSQTDRANTEAFF.

The chain has TRBV9 and TRBJ2-3; D gene uncertain. V was clipped by 0 bases and J by 1 base, with 9 bases between them. Germline V gives CDR1 SGDLS, CDR2 YYNGEE. The CDR3 has 15 amino acids. The chain's CDR3 is CASSVGPRGTDTQYF. The CDR3 bases are TGTGCCAGCAGCGTAGGACCGAGAGGCACAGATACGCAGTATTTT.

The J gene is TRBJ2-7, the V gene TRBV4-2; D unclear. Trimming stripped 3 bases from V and 4 bases from J, with 7 bases between. Looked up from germline, CDR1 is LGHNA and CDR2 is YNFKEQ. The CDR3 is 12 residues long. CDR3 coding DNA: TGTGCCAGCAGCCAGACCCTTTACGAGCAGTACTTC. It encodes CASSQTLYEQYF.

The CDR3 DNA reads TGTGCCAGTAACGGTCAGTCGAAAGAGACCCAGTACTTC. This codes for CASNGQSKETQYF. The chain combines TRBV25-1 with TRBJ2-5; D not certain. Per the germline V gene, CDR1 is MGHDK and CDR2 is SYGVNS. CDR3 length equals 13 residues. V dropped 9 bases and J dropped 3 bases, with 14 bases sitting between them.

This clonotype was observed at least ten times. CDR3 coding DNA: TGCAGTGCTAGAGATAGCAAGCGGACCTACAATGAGCAGTTCTTC. It codes for CSARDSKRTYNEQFF. This rearrangement joins TRBV20-1 to TRBJ2-1; D is possibly TRBD2 (5 bases). Germline V gene lookup returns CDR1 DFQATT and CDR2 SNEGSKA (reference sequence). V lost 0 bases, J lost 2 bases, and 11 bases lay in between. The CDR3 sequence is 15 residues long.

This clonotype was counted once. The chain carries TRBV29-1 and TRBJ2-1; D may be TRBD1 or TRBD2 (5 bases each). There are 12 residues in the CDR3. The ends were cut back, 2 bases at V and 7 bases at J, with 9 bases in the middle. CDR1 and CDR2 from the germline V gene are SQVTM and ANQGSEA. CDR3 nucleotide sequence: TGCAGCGTTGAAAAGGGACCAAATGAGCAGTTCTTC. It yields the protein CSVEKGPNEQFF.

This chain uses TRBV7-2 with TRBJ2-5; D unresolved. The CDR3 runs to 15 residues. The V end lost 5 bases, the J end lost 1 base, and 14 bases lay between the germline ends. Germline CDR1 SGHTA, CDR2 FQGNSA. DNA for the CDR3: TGTGCCAGCAGCACTTGGAGTCTCTTCCAAGAGACCCAGTACTTC. Translation: CASSTWSLFQETQYF.

The gene calls are TRBV20-1 and TRBJ2-7; 9 nucleotides agree with TRBD2. This CDR3 is 13 amino acids long. Trimming cost V 5 bases and J 2 bases; bases outside gene matches: 4. Per germline, CDR1 DFQATT and CDR2 SNEGSKA (reference sequence). CDR3 amino acids: CSAGPSGTYEQYF. The CDR3 DNA sequence: TGCAGTGCTGGGCCTAGCGGGACCTACGAGCAGTACTTC.

The chain couples TRBV7-2 to TRBJ1-6; D might be TRBD1 (5 bases). This CDR3 is built from 13 residues. With 10 bases removed from V and 6 bases from J, the gap between germline ends came to 13 bases. Looked up from germline, CDR1 is SGHTA and CDR2 is FQGNSA. CDR3 protein: CATADISNSPLHF. In nucleotides, the CDR3 is TGTGCCACCGCGGACATAAGTAATTCACCCCTCCACTTT.

The J gene is TRBJ2-5, the V gene TRBV7-9, with TRBD1 matching over 8 bases. The germline CDR1 and CDR2 sequences are SEHNR and FQNEAQ (reference sequence). The CDR3 totals 14 residues. Trimming cost V 6 bases and J 2 bases; bases outside gene matches: 5. CDR3 coding DNA: TGTGCCAGCAGTCTGGACAGGGTACAAGAGACCCAGTACTTC. Its protein product is CASSLDRVQETQYF.

The rearrangement links TRBV12-3 or TRBV12-4 to TRBJ2-1; TRBD1 agrees at 9 bases. The CDR3 runs to 14 residues. V dropped 5 bases and J dropped 8; count of bases not matched to a gene: 7. The CDR3 sequence: CASSRRQGGDEQFF. The DNA for the CDR3 is TGTGCCAGCAGTCGTAGACAGGGGGGCGATGAGCAGTTCTTC.

V is TRBV19 and J is TRBJ2-7; D is possibly TRBD2 (5 bases). V lost 4 bases, J lost 2 bases, and 15 bases lay in between. The germline V gene has CDR1 LNHDA and CDR2 SQIVND (reference sequence). The CDR3 extends over 15 amino acids. The CDR3 loop is CASSTTRRQAYEQYF. The CDR3 DNA reads as TGTGCCAGTAGTACTACTAGGCGGCAAGCCTACGAGCAGTACTTC.

In its sample, this clonotype was seen a few times. The gene calls are TRBV6-1 and TRBJ2-7; 7 bases are a match to TRBD1. Germline V gene lookup returns CDR1 MNHNS and CDR2 SASEGT. Trimming took 4 bases from V and 5 from J; bases not matched to a gene: 5. This CDR3 is 13 amino acids long. CDR3 in amino acids: CASSAKGAHEQYF. The CDR3 coding sequence is TGTGCCAGCAGTGCTAAGGGGGCCCACGAGCAGTACTTC.

This clonotype has only a few counts. This chain joins TRBV10-3 and TRBJ2-7; D unresolved. CDR1 and CDR2 (germline): ENHRY, SYGVKD. The CDR3 is 16 amino acids. Trimming cost V 6 bases and J 5 bases, with 23 bases left between them. CDR3 residues: CAISPLRIPGYHEQYF. The CDR3 DNA is TGTGCCATCAGCCCCTTGCGGATCCCCGGGTACCACGAGCAGTACTTC.

This clonotype was found many times. The chain carries TRBV7-9 and TRBJ2-1, with no clear D. This CDR3 has 13 residues. Per the germline V gene, CDR1 is SEHNR and CDR2 is FQNEAQ (reference sequence). Trimming shortened V by 3 bases and J by 3 bases, and 6 bases separated the two germline ends. The CDR3 protein is CASSFMGYNEQFF. DNA of the CDR3: TGTGCCAGCAGCTTTATGGGCTACAATGAGCAGTTCTTC.

The chain recombines TRBV5-1 with TRBJ2-7; TRBD1 might be the D (5 bases). CDR1 is SGHRS, CDR2 YFSETQ, per germline. The V end was cut by 4 bases, the J end by 7 bases, with 9 bases between. The CDR3 is 11 residues long. In DNA form, the CDR3 reads TGCGCCAGCAGCCTTGACAGAGAGCAGTACTTC. Translated: CASSLDREQYF.

This clonotype was detected only a few times. The rearrangement uses TRBV10-3 and TRBJ2-5; possibly TRBD1 for D (6 bases). Germline V gene sequence: CDR1 ENHRY, CDR2 SYGVKD. The CDR3 totals 13 residues. V dropped 5 bases and J dropped 2 bases, with 9 bases sitting between them. The DNA of the CDR3 is TGTGCCATCAGTCGAGGACAGCAAGAGACCCAGTACTTC. This encodes CAISRGQQETQYF.

The chain links TRBV9 to TRBJ2-7; 11 bases are shared with TRBD1. Trimming cost V 4 bases and J 4 bases; bases outside gene matches: 10. Germline CDR1 is SGDLS and CDR2 is YYNGEE. This CDR3 is built from 16 residues. The CDR3: CASSLLGTGGSYEQYF. The DNA of the CDR3 is TGTGCCAGCAGCTTACTCGGGACAGGGGGATCTTACGAGCAGTACTTC.

The V and J genes are TRBV20-1 and TRBJ2-7; D possibly corresponds to TRBD1 (5 bases). Germline loops: CDR1 DFQATT, CDR2 SNEGSKA (reference sequence). CDR3 length: 13 amino acids. The V end was cut by 3 bases, the J end by 3 bases, with 12 bases between. This CDR3 reads CSASGGAFYEQYF. CDR3 DNA sequence: TGCAGTGCTAGTGGTGGGGCCTTCTACGAGCAGTACTTC.